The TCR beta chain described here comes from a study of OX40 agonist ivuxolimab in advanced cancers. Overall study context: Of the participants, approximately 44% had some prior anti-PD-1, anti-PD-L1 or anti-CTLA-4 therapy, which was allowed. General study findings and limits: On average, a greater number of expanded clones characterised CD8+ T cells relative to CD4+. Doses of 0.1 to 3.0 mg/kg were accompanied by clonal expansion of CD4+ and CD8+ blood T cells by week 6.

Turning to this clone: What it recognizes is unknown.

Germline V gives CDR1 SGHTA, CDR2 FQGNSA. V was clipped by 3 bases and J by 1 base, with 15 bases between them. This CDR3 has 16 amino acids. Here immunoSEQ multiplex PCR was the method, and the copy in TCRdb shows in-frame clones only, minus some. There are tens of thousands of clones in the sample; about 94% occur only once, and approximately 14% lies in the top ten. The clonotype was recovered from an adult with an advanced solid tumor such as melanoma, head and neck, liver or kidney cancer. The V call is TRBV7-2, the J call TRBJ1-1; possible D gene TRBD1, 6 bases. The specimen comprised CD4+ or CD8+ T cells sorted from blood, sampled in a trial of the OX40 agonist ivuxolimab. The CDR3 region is CASSFTPGTPNTEAFF. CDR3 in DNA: TGTGCCAGCAGCTTCACGCCCGGGACACCGAACACTGAAGCTTTCTTT.